Listed here are 29 T cell receptor beta chains from one sample, sequenced in a study of shared clonotypes between healthy human individuals. Produced via immunoSEQ multiplex PCR; TCRdb's table is partial and in-frame only. The data hold millions of clones, with more than 80% observed a single time. Material: naive CD4+ T cells sorted from blood. Subset in this sample: CD45RA+ positively selected. These receptors came from a young man in good health.

This clone was picked up one time. The chain couples TRBV10-3 to TRBJ2-7, with D possibly TRBD2 on 5 matching bases. Trimming left V 2 bases short and J 6 bases short, with 17 bases between. In germline, CDR1 is ENHRY, CDR2 SYGVKD. CDR3 size: 15 residues. The DNA of the CDR3 is TGTGCCATCAGTGAGGGGCCCGGGAAATCGGGCGAGCAGTACTTC. This sequence encodes CAISEGPGKSGEQYF.

V usage is TRBV6-1 and J usage is TRBJ2-5, with 8 nucleotides matching TRBD2. Germline-derived CDR1 and CDR2 are MNHNS and SASEGT. This CDR3 has 16 amino acids. V was pared by 2 bases and J by 4 bases, with 9 bases of the junction left unmatched. CDR3 sequence reads: CASSEWRGAVVETQYF. As DNA, the CDR3 is TGTGCCAGCAGTGAATGGCGGGGGGCGGTGGTAGAGACCCAGTACTTC.

The J gene is TRBJ1-6, the V gene TRBV28; 7 bases are shared with TRBD1. Germline CDR1 and CDR2: MDHEN and SYDVKM. Trimming at V came to 7 bases and at J to 8 bases, leaving 11 bases not matched to a gene. The CDR3 length is 15 residues. As DNA, the CDR3 is TGTGCCAGCACCCGGGCGGGACAGCTGTATTCACCCCTCCACTTT. Protein sequence: CASTRAGQLYSPLHF. The complete variable domain, with remaining parts taken from reference TRBV28 and TRBJ1-6, reads DVKVTQSSRYLVKRTGEKVFLECVQDMDHENMFWYRQDPGLGLRLIYFSYDVKMKEKGDIPEGYSVSREKKERFSLILESASTNQTSMYLCASTRAGQLYSPLHFGNGTRLTVT.

The chain is built from TRBV7-9 and TRBJ2-5; 8 bases map to TRBD2. The V gene's germline CDR1 is SEHNR and CDR2 FQNEAQ (reference sequence). The V and J ends lost 4 bases and 5 bases, in that order; junction bases with no gene match: 6. The CDR3 totals 14 residues. The CDR3 spells CASSSGLAGETQYF. In DNA form, the CDR3 reads TGTGCCAGCAGCTCCGGACTAGCAGGGGAGACCCAGTACTTC.

This chain links TRBV10-1 with TRBJ2-1, with D perhaps TRBD1 or TRBD2 (5 bases each). Germline V lookup: CDR1 WNHNN, CDR2 SYGVQD (reference sequence). V was trimmed by 6 bases and J by 12 bases, leaving 24 bases between them. The CDR3 runs 15 residues. The CDR3 bases are TGCGCCAGCAGCGACGCCGGGACGGTAGACAAGGGGCAGTTCTTC. Translated, it gives CASSDAGTVDKGQFF.

This clone appeared once. The genes are TRBV7-2 and TRBJ2-5; TRBD2 might be the D (6 bases). The germline V gene has CDR1 SGHTA and CDR2 FQGNSA. V shed 2 bases and J shed 5 bases, with 12 bases lying between them. The CDR3 loop spans 14 amino acids. The CDR3 loop is CASSLSAAGETQYF. The CDR3 DNA reads TGTGCCAGCAGCTTATCAGCCGCGGGGGAGACCCAGTACTTC.

This rearrangement joins TRBV21-1 to TRBJ2-5; the table's D call TRBD1 went unverified against the DNA. TRBV21-1 is listed as a pseudogene. The CDR3 is 14 amino acids. CDR3 nucleotide sequence: TGTGCCAGCAGCCCCCCTGCCCAGCAAGAGACCCAGTACTTC. Protein sequence: CASSPPAQQETQYF.

This clone occurred once. The sample contains more than one DNA sequence encoding this CDR3. This chain connects TRBV19 to TRBJ1-3; D is unresolved. The CDR3 covers 13 residues. V gave up 8 bases and J gave up 0 bases, with 8 bases separating them. CDR1 is LNHDA and CDR2 is SQIVND in the germline V gene (reference sequence). The CDR3 is CASGRSSGNTIYF. CDR3 DNA: TGTGCCAGTGGGAGAAGCTCTGGAAACACCATATATTTT.

The V call is TRBV10-1, the J call TRBJ2-3; D is unresolved. Germline V gene sequence: CDR1 WNHNN, CDR2 SYGVQD (reference sequence). CDR3 size: 13 residues. V dropped 4 bases and J dropped 3 bases, with 8 bases sitting between them. CDR3: CASSGGATDTQYF. As DNA, the CDR3 is TGCGCCAGCAGTGGCGGAGCGACAGATACGCAGTATTTT.

This clone was recorded once. Other DNA variants within this sample encode the same CDR3. The V gene is TRBV29-1, the J gene TRBJ2-5; D call uncertain. The germline V gene encodes CDR1 SQVTM and CDR2 ANQGSEA. V was clipped by 4 bases and J by 3 bases, with 3 bases between them. CDR3 length: 10 residues. CDR3 sequence reads: CSVGEETQYF. For the CDR3, the DNA is TGCAGCGTTGGGGAAGAGACCCAGTACTTC.

Comments on this clone: The same CDR3 can be traced to other DNA sequences in this sample. The chain uses TRBV19 and TRBJ1-2, with D tentatively TRBD1 (6 bases). Germline CDR1 LNHDA, CDR2 SQIVND (reference sequence). The CDR3 runs to 13 residues. Trimming pared 2 bases from V and 4 bases from J, leaving 8 bases between. In DNA, the CDR3 is TGTGCCAGTAGTATACAGGGGAGCTATGGCTACACCTTC. It codes for CASSIQGSYGYTF.

This rearrangement joins TRBV6-5 to TRBJ2-1; D uncertain. This CDR3 is 12 amino acids long. Germline CDR1 MNHEY, CDR2 SVGAGI. Trimming removed 6 bases at V and 4 bases at J, with 7 bases between. This chain's CDR3 is CASRTTYNEQFF. CDR3 in DNA: TGTGCCAGCAGGACAACATACAATGAGCAGTTCTTC.

The chain links TRBV19 to TRBJ2-1, with unresolved D. CDR1 and CDR2 from the germline V gene are LNHDA and SQIVND (reference sequence). The CDR3 is 14 amino acids. Trimming shortened V by 6 bases and J by 0 bases, and 9 bases separated the two germline ends. Here the CDR3 reads CASSPVSSYNEQFF. The CDR3 DNA is TGTGCCAGTAGCCCAGTAAGCTCCTACAATGAGCAGTTCTTC.

In DNA form, the CDR3 reads TGTGCCAGCAGCTTATCTTGGGGGGGGTACAATGAGCAGTTCTTC. Its translation: CASSLSWGGYNEQFF. The chain uses TRBV7-2 and TRBJ2-1; 7 bases fit TRBD2. The germline V gene has CDR1 SGHTA and CDR2 FQGNSA. The ends lost 2 bases at V and 4 bases at J; junction bases unmatched: 5. This CDR3 region has 15 residues. The variable domain in full, with the rest retrieved from reference TRBV7-2 and TRBJ2-1, is GAGVSQSPSNKVTEKGKDVELRCDPISGHTALYWYRQSLGQGLEFLIYFQGNSAPDKSGLPSDRFSAERTGGSVSTLTIQRTQQEDSAVYLCASSLSWGGYNEQFFGPGTRLTVL.

The chain is built from TRBV27 and TRBJ2-2, with TRBD1 identical over 7 bases. Germline loops: CDR1 MNHEY, CDR2 SMNVEV (reference sequence). V trimming: 5 bases; J trimming: 6 bases; junction bases outside the gene matches: 9. This CDR3 region has 15 residues. CDR3 coding DNA: TGTGCCAGCAGTACGACAGGGTTGAGCTCCGGGGAGCTGTTTTTT. It yields the protein CASSTTGLSSGELFF.

This clone was observed a single time. The chain employs TRBV18 and TRBJ2-3; D ambiguous. The ends were cut back, 3 bases at V and 0 bases at J, with 10 bases in the middle. This CDR3 has 15 residues. From germline, CDR1 is KGHSH and CDR2 LQKENI. DNA of the CDR3: TGTGCCAGCTCACCTCTCGTGACTAGCACAGATACGCAGTATTTT. It specifies CASSPLVTSTDTQYF.

This chain links TRBV6-5 with TRBJ2-3, with TRBD1 matching over 9 bases. The V segment lost 6 bases and the J segment 4 bases; nucleotides outside the gene matches: 5. The CDR3 has 14 residues. Germline V gene sequence: CDR1 MNHEY, CDR2 SVGAGI. CDR3 in DNA: TGTGCCAGCAGAACCGGGACAGGGCCAGATACGCAGTATTTT. This codes for CASRTGTGPDTQYF.

This clone was seen more than once but under ten times. The gene calls are TRBV9 and TRBJ1-6; D unresolved. Germline-derived CDR1 and CDR2 are SGDLS and YYNGEE. This CDR3 is 14 amino acids long. Deletions cut 0 bases from V and 10 bases from J, with 11 bases between. The CDR3 nucleotides read TGTGCCAGCAGCGTAGCAAACAGCCCCTCACCCCTCCACTTT. This gives the protein CASSVANSPSPLHF.

The chain combines TRBV11-2 with TRBJ2-3; possible D gene TRBD1, 6 bases. This CDR3 has 16 amino acids. Trimming took off 7 bases at V and 2 bases at J, with 19 bases between the two ends. Germline CDR1 reads SGHAT; CDR2 reads FQNNGV. The CDR3 sequence is CASTLGASFATDTQYF. In DNA, the CDR3 is TGTGCCAGCACCTTGGGGGCTTCGTTCGCCACAGATACGCAGTATTTT.

This clone appeared a few times. The rearrangement uses TRBV19 and TRBJ1-2; no definite D call. This CDR3 is built from 14 residues. Trimming removed 1 base from V and 1 base from J, with 7 bases in between. The germline V gene has CDR1 LNHDA and CDR2 SQIVND (reference sequence). CDR3 nucleotide sequence: TGTGCCAGTAGTATAGGGCGACTTAACTATGGCTACACCTTC. It encodes CASSIGRLNYGYTF.

This chain joins TRBV7-9 and TRBJ2-5, with 12 positions matching TRBD2. Germline V gene sequence: CDR1 SEHNR, CDR2 FQNEAQ (reference sequence). V lost 1 base to trimming and J lost 5 bases; unmatched junction nucleotides: 8. The CDR3 contains 17 residues. The CDR3 region is CASSLGASGGARETQYF. The CDR3 region has the DNA TGTGCCAGCAGCTTAGGGGCTAGCGGGGGGGCCAGGGAGACCCAGTACTTC.

This clone came up once. The same CDR3 also results from other DNA sequences found in this sample. The chain combines TRBV6-6 with TRBJ2-7, with TRBD2 as a possible D gene (5 bases). The ends were cut back, 2 bases at V and 3 bases at J, with 11 bases in the middle. The germline V gene has CDR1 MNHNY and CDR2 SVGAGI (reference sequence). CDR3 length: 14 residues. The DNA for the CDR3 is TGTGCCAGCAGTTACAGCGGAGCTAGCTACGAGCAGTACTTC. Amino acid sequence: CASSYSGASYEQYF.

The chain joins TRBV5-1 to TRBJ2-2; the D is unclear. CDR1 and CDR2 from the germline V gene are SGHRS and YFSETQ. The CDR3 covers 13 residues. V was trimmed by 2 bases and J by 4 bases, leaving 6 bases between them. The CDR3 spells CASSLERTGELFF. The DNA of the CDR3 is TGCGCCAGCAGCTTAGAACGCACCGGGGAGCTGTTTTTT. The entire variable domain, with the rest obtained from reference TRBV5-1 and TRBJ2-2, is as follows: KAGVTQTPRYLIKTRGQQVTLSCSPISGHRSVSWYQQTPGQGLQFLFEYFSETQRNKGNFPGRFSGRQFSNSRSEMNVSTLELGDSALYLCASSLERTGELFFGEGSRLTVL.

The chain uses TRBV6-1 and TRBJ2-7; 7 bases line up with TRBD2. V shed 4 bases and J 5 bases; nucleotides not matched to a gene: 5. The CDR3 contains 13 residues. Germline V CDR1 and CDR2: MNHNS, SASEGT. CDR3: CASSAAGRDEQYF. For the CDR3, the DNA is TGTGCCAGCAGTGCGGCAGGGAGGGACGAGCAGTACTTC.

The chain has TRBV7-6 and TRBJ2-7; possibly TRBD2 for D (6 bases). The V and J ends lost 1 base and 1 base respectively, with 11 bases between them. CDR1 and CDR2 from the germline V gene are SGHVS and FNYEAQ. This CDR3 contains 15 residues. CDR3 residues: CASSLGGLSSYEQYF. In DNA form, the CDR3 reads TGTGCCAGCAGCTTAGGTGGACTATCATCCTACGAGCAGTACTTC. The full variable domain, completed using reference TRBV7-6 and TRBJ2-7, is GAGVSQSPRYKVTKRGQDVALRCDPISGHVSLYWYRQALGQGPEFLTYFNYEAQQDKSGLPNDRFSAERPEGSISTLTIQRTEQRDSAMYRCASSLGGLSSYEQYFGPGTRLTVT.

J is TRBJ1-2 and V is TRBV14; D unresolved. The CDR3 has 16 residues. Germline assignment: CDR1 SGHDN and CDR2 FVKESK. Trimming shortened V by 4 bases and J by 0 bases, and 15 bases separated the two germline ends. CDR3 coding DNA: TGTGCCAGCAGCCCCCTTGGGCGGACGGCTAACTATGGCTACACCTTC. Translated, it gives CASSPLGRTANYGYTF. Combining the CDR3 with reference TRBV14 and TRBJ1-2 gives the whole variable domain EAGVTQFPSHSVIEKGQTVTLRCDPISGHDNLYWYRRVMGKEIKFLLHFVKESKQDESGMPNNRFLAERTGGTYSTLKVQPAELEDSGVYFCASSPLGRTANYGYTFGSGTRLTVV.

This chain uses TRBV19 with TRBJ2-5; D possibly corresponds to TRBD1 (6 bases). The germline V gene encodes CDR1 LNHDA and CDR2 SQIVND (reference sequence). With 4 bases removed from V and 5 bases from J, the gap between germline ends came to 14 bases. CDR3 length: 14 amino acids. The DNA for the CDR3 is TGTGCCAGTAGTAAATTCTTGGGGGCCGAGACCCAGTACTTC. Translated, it gives CASSKFLGAETQYF. The full variable domain, rest sourced from reference TRBV19 and TRBJ2-5, is DGGITQSPKYLFRKEGQNVTLSCEQNLNHDAMYWYRQDPGQGLRLIYYSQIVNDFQKGDIAEGYSVSREKKESFPLTVTSAQKNPTAFYLCASSKFLGAETQYFGPGTRLLVL.

The V and J genes are TRBV29-1 and TRBJ2-5; D gene unclear. Germline lookup yields CDR1 SQVTM and CDR2 ANQGSEA. Trimming took 7 bases from V and 0 from J, leaving 18 bases between them. There are 15 residues in the CDR3. The CDR3 sequence is CSAPVSSWYQETQYF. CDR3 DNA: TGCAGCGCTCCCGTGTCCAGTTGGTACCAAGAGACCCAGTACTTC.

The chain has TRBV6-4 and TRBJ1-2, with TRBD1 matching over 9 bases. V was pared by 6 bases and J by 6 bases, with 5 bases of the junction left unmatched. This CDR3 contains 13 residues. The germline V gene has CDR1 MRHNA and CDR2 SNTAGT. CDR3 nucleotide sequence: TGTGCCAGCAGGGACACAGGGGGCCATGGCTACACCTTC. Protein: CASRDTGGHGYTF.